This T cell receptor beta chain was recovered during a study of CD8 T cells in Susac syndrome. Reverse transcription used about 0.45 to 1 ug RNA and random hexamers. TCRdb reanalysed the immunoSEQ multiplex PCR reads using MiXCR and keeps one entry per CDR3 protein. Of just over 150,000 distinct CDR3 sequences in the sample, 90% to 95% were seen once. V was cut by 5 bases and J by 0 bases, with 14 bases left in between. Germline assignment: CDR1 SGHRS and CDR2 YFSETQ. The CDR3 length is 15 residues. This chain uses TRBV5-1 with TRBJ2-5; the D gene is possibly TRBD1 (5 bases). Sequencing was done on a sample of CD4+ T cells from PBMCs. This receptor was identified in a human donor with Susac syndrome. The CDR3: CASREGLQDQETQYF. The CDR3 DNA sequence: TGCGCCAGCAGAGAAGGCTTACAGGACCAAGAGACCCAGTACTTC. The variable domain in full, completed from reference TRBV5-1 and TRBJ2-5, reads KAGVTQTPRYLIKTRGQQVTLSCSPISGHRSVSWYQQTPGQGLQFLFEYFSETQRNKGNFPGRFSGRQFSNSRSEMNVSTLELGDSALYLCASREGLQDQETQYFGPGTRLLVL.